This T cell receptor beta chain was sequenced during a study of OX40 agonist ivuxolimab in advanced cancers. Findings and limits, study-wide: CD8+ T cells were the subset that, on average, had more expanded clones than CD4+.

Some clones are missing from TCRdb's copy, which holds only in-frame ones; the method was immunoSEQ multiplex PCR. The sample contains about 76,000 clones, over 70% of which appear only once. This clone was picked up one time. The antigen remains undetermined. The CDR3 runs 12 residues. V lost 2 bases and J 3 bases, leaving 5 bases between the germline ends. CDR1 and CDR2 from the germline V gene are SNHLY and FYNNEI. The sequence was obtained from an adult with an advanced solid tumor such as melanoma, head and neck, liver or kidney cancer. The sequencing here drew on CD4+ or CD8+ T cells sorted from blood, taken in a trial of the OX40 agonist ivuxolimab. The rearrangement uses TRBV2 and TRBJ2-7; perhaps TRBD1 as D (5 bases). The CDR3 loop reads CASSEQGYEQYF. The CDR3 DNA is TGTGCCAGCAGTGAACAGGGCTACGAGCAGTACTTC.